This T cell receptor beta chain was sequenced in a study of beta chain features in type 1 diabetes. Germline CDR1 is LNHDA and CDR2 is SQIVND (reference sequence). The length of the CDR3 is 14 residues. The ends lost 6 bases at V and 2 bases at J; junction bases unmatched: 6. Of the isolated RNA, all was reverse transcribed, and so the sequenced material was expressed TCRB transcripts. Some clones are missing from TCRdb's copy, which holds only in-frame ones; the method was immunoSEQ multiplex PCR. This table has approximately 730,000 clones, around an eighth appearing once. The sample holds a few counts of this clone. Antigen: not known. General study points: A moderate, significant TCRB CDR3 shortening appeared in type 1 diabetes across four CD4+ subsets. Fewer insertions but more deletions were seen at VDJ junctions in type 1 diabetes patients.

The chain is built from TRBV19 and TRBJ2-7; 8 bases line up with TRBD1. Sample: naive CD4+ T cells from blood. This TCR was recovered from a man younger than 35 with type 1 diabetes. CDR3 sequence reads: CASRGQALTYEQYF. CDR3 sequence (DNA): TGTGCCAGTAGGGGACAGGCCCTAACCTACGAGCAGTACTTC. The whole variable domain, remainder taken from reference TRBV19 and TRBJ2-7, is DGGITQSPKYLFRKEGQNVTLSCEQNLNHDAMYWYRQDPGQGLRLIYYSQIVNDFQKGDIAEGYSVSREKKESFPLTVTSAQKNPTAFYLCASRGQALTYEQYFGPGTRLTVT.